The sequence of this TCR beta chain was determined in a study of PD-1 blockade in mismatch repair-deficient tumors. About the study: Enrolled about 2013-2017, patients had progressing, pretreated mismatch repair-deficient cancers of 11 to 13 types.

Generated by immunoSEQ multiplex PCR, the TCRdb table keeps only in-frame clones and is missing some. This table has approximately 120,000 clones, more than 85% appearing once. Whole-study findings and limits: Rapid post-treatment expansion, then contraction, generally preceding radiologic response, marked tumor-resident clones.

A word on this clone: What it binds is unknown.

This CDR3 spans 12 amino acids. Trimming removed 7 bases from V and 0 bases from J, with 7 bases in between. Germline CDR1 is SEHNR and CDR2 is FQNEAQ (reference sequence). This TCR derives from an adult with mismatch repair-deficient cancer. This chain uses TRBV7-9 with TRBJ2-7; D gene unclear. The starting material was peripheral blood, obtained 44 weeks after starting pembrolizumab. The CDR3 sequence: CASTATSYEQYF. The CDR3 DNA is TGTGCCAGCACAGCTACCTCCTACGAGCAGTACTTC.